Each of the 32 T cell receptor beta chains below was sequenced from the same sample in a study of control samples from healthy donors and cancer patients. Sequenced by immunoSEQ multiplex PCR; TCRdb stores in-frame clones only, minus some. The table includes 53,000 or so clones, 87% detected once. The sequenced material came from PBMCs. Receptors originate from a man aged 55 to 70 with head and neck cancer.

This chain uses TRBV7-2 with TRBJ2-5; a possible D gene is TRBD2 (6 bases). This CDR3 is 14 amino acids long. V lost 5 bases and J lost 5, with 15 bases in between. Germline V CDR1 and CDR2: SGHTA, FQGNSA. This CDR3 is CASSPPGSGETQYF. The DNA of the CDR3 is TGTGCCAGCAGCCCCCCGGGGAGCGGGGAGACCCAGTACTTC.

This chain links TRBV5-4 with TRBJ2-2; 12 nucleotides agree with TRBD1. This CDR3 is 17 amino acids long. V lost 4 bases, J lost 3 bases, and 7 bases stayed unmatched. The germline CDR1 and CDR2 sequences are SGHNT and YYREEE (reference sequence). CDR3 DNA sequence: TGTGCCAGCAGCCGCGGGACAGGGGGCTTCGACACCGGGGAGCTGTTTTTT. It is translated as CASSRGTGGFDTGELFF.

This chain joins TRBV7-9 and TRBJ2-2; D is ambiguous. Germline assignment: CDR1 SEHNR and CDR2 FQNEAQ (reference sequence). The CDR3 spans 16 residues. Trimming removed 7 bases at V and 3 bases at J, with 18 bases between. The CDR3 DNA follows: TGTGCCAGCATCAGAGGAGAACTACGAGACACCGGGGAGCTGTTTTTT. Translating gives CASIRGELRDTGELFF. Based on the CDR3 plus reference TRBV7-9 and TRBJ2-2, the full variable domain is DTGVSQNPRHKITKRGQNVTFRCDPISEHNRLYWYRQTLGQGPEFLTYFQNEAQLEKSRLLSDRFSAERPKGSFSTLEIQRTEQGDSAMYLCASIRGELRDTGELFFGEGSRLTVL.

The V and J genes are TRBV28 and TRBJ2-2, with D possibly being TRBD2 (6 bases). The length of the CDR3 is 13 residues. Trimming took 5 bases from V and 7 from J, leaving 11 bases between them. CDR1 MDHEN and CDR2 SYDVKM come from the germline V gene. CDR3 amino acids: CASSRGLVGELFF. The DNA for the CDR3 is TGTGCCAGCAGTAGGGGACTGGTCGGGGAGCTGTTTTTT.

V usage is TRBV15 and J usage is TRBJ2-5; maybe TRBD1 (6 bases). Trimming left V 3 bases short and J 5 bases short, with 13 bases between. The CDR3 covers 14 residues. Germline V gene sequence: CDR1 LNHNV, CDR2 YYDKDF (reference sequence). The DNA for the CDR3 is TGTGCCACCAGCAGTACAGGGTCTCTGGAGACCCAGTACTTC. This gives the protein CATSSTGSLETQYF.

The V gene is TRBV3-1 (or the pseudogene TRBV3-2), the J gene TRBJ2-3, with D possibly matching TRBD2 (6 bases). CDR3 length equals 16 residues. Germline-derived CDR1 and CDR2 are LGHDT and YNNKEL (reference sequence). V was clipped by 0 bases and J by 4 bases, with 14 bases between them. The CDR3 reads CASSQDSGRGSDTQYF. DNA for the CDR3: TGTGCCAGCAGCCAAGATAGTGGGCGGGGCTCAGATACGCAGTATTTT.

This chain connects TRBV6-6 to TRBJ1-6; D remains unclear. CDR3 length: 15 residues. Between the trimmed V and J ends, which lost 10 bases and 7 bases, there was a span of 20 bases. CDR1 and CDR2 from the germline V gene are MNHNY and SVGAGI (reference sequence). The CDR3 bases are TGTGCCACCGTACTCCGGACGGGAACAAATTCACCCCTCCACTTT. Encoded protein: CATVLRTGTNSPLHF.

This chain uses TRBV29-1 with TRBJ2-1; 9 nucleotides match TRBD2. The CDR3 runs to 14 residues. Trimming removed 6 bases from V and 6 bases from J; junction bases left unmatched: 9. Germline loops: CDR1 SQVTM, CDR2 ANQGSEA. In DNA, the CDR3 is TGCAGCGTGATTGATAGCGGGGGAGGCAATGAGCAGTTCTTC. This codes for CSVIDSGGGNEQFF.

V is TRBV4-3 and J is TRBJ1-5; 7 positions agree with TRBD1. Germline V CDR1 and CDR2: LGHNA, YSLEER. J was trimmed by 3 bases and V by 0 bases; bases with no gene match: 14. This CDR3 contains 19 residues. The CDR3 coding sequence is TGCGCCAGCAGCCAAGATCTCCCCCGGGACAGTCTGTTCAATCAGCCCCAGCATTTT. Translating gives CASSQDLPRDSLFNQPQHF.

The CDR3 DNA is TGTGCCTGGGGCAGGTCCTACGAGCAGTACTTC. Residues: CAWGRSYEQYF. The rearrangement links TRBV30 to TRBJ2-7, with unresolved D. The CDR3 runs 11 residues. Germline V gene sequence: CDR1 GTSNPN, CDR2 SVGIG (reference sequence). V dropped 5 bases and J dropped 1 base, with 6 bases sitting between them.

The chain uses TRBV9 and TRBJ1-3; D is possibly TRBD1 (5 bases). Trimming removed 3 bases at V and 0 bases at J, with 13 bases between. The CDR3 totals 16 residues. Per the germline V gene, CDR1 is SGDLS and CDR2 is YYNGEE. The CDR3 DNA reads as TGTGCCAGCAGCGGACGCAGGGCAATCTCTGGAAACACCATATATTTT. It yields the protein CASSGRRAISGNTIYF.

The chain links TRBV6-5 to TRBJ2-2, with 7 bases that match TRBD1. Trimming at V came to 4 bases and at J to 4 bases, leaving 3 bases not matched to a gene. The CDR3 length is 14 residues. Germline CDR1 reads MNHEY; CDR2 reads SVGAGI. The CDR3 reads CASSSGQITGELFF. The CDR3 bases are TGTGCCAGCAGTTCGGGACAGATCACCGGGGAGCTGTTTTTT.

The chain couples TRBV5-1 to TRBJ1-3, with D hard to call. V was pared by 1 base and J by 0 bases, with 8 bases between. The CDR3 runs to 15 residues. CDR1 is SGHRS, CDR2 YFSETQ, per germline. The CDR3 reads CASSLWGGSGNTIYF. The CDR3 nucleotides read TGCGCCAGCAGCTTGTGGGGTGGCTCTGGAAACACCATATATTTT.

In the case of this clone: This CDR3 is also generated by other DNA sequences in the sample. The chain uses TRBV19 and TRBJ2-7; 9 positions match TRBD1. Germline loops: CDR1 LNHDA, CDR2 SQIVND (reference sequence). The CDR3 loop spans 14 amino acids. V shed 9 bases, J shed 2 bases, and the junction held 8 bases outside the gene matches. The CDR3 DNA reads TGTGCCAGCAGTTTTGGGACAGGGCCCTACGAGCAGTACTTC. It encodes CASSFGTGPYEQYF.

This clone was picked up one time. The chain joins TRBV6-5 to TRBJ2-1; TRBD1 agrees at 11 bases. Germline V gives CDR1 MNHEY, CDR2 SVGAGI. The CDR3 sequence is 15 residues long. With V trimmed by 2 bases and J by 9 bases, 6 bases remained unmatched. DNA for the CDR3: TGTGCCAGCAGTTACGGGACAGGGGGATGGGGTGAGCAGTTCTTC. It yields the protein CASSYGTGGWGEQFF.

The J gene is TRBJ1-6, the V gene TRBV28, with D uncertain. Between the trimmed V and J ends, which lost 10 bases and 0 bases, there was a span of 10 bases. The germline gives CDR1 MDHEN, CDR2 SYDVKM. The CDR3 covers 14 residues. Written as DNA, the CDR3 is TGTGCCACCTCAGGCGGCTCCTATAATTCACCCCTCCACTTT. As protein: CATSGGSYNSPLHF.

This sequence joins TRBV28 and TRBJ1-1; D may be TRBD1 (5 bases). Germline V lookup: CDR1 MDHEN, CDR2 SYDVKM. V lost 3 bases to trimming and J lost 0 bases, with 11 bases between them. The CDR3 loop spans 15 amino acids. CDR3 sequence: CASSLGRGVNTEAFF. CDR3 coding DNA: TGTGCCAGCAGTTTGGGTCGAGGGGTGAACACTGAAGCTTTCTTT.

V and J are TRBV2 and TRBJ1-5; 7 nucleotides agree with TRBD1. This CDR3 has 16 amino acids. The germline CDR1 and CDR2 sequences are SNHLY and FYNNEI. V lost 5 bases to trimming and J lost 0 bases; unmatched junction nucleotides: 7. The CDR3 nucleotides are TGTGCCAGCAGTAGAAACAGGGGATCTAGCAATCAGCCCCAGCATTTT. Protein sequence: CASSRNRGSSNQPQHF.

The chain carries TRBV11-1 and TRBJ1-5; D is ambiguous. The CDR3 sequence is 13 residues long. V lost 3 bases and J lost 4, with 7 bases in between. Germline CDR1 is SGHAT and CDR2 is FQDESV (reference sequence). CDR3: CASSFSENQPQHF. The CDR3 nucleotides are TGTGCCAGCAGCTTCAGTGAGAATCAGCCCCAGCATTTT.

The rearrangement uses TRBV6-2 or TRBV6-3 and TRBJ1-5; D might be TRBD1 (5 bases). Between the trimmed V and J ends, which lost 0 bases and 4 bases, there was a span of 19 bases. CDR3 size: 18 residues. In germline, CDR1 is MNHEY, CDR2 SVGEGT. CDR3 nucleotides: TGTGCCAGCAGTTACTCGGACCATTTGACAGCTCCGAATCAGCCCCAGCATTTT. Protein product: CASSYSDHLTAPNQPQHF.

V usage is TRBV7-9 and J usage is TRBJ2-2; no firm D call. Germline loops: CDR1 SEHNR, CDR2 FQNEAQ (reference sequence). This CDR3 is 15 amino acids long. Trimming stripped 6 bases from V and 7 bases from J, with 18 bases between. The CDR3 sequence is CASSPVGQAGGELFF. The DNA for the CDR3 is TGTGCCAGCAGTCCAGTCGGGCAGGCCGGCGGGGAGCTGTTTTTT.

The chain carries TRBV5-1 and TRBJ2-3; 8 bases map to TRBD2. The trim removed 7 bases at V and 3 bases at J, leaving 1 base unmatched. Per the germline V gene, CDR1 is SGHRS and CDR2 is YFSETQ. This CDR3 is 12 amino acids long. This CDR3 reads CASRGGTDTQYF. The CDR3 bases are TGCGCCAGCCGGGGGGGTACAGATACGCAGTATTTT.

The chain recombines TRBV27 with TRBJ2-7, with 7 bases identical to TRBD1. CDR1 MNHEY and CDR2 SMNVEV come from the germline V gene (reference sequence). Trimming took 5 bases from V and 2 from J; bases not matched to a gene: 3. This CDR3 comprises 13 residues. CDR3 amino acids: CASSRQGPYEQYF. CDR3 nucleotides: TGTGCCAGCAGTCGACAGGGTCCCTACGAGCAGTACTTC.

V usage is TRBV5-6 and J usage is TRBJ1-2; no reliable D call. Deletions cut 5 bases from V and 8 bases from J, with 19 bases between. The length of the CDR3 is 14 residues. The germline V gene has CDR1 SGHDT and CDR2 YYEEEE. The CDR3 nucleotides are TGTGCCAGCAGGGAACCGGGCCGAGTGGGCGGCTACACCTTC. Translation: CASREPGRVGGYTF.

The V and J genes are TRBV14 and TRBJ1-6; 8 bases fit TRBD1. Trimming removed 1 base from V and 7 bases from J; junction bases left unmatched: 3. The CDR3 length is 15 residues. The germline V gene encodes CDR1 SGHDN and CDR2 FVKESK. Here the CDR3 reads CASSQGQGLNSPLHF. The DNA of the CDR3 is TGTGCCAGCAGCCAAGGACAGGGGTTGAATTCACCCCTCCACTTT.

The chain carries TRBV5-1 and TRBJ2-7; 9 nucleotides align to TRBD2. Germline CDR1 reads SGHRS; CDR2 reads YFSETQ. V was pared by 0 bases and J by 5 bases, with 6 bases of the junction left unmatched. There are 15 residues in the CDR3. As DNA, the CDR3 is TGCGCCAGCAGCTTGGCGTCTAGCGGGACACACGAGCAGTACTTC. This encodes CASSLASSGTHEQYF.

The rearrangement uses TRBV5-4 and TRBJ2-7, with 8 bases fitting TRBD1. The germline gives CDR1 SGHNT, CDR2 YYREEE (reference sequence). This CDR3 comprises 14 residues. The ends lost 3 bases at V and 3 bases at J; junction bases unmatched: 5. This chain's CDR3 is CASSYGQGGYEQYF. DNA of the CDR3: TGTGCCAGCAGCTACGGACAGGGCGGCTACGAGCAGTACTTC.

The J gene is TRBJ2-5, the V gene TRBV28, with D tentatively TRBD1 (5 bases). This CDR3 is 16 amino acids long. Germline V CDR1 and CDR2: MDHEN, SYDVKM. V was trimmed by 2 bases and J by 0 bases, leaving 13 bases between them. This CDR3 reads CASSLGAGLYQETQYF. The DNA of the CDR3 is TGTGCCAGCAGTTTAGGGGCAGGCCTGTACCAAGAGACCCAGTACTTC.

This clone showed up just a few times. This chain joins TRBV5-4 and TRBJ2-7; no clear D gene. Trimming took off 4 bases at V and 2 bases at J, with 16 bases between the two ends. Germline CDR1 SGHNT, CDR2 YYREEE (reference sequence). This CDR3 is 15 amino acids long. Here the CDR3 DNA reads TGTGCCAGCAGCGTAGAGGTGGGCCGGACCTACGAGCAGTACTTC. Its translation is CASSVEVGRTYEQYF.

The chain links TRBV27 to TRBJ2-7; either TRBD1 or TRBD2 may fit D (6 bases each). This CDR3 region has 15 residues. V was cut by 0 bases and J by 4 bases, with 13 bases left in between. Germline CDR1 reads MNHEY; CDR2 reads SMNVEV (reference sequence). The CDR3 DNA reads TGTGCCAGCAGTTTATCCCCAGGGGAGGAATACGAGCAGTACTTC. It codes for CASSLSPGEEYEQYF.

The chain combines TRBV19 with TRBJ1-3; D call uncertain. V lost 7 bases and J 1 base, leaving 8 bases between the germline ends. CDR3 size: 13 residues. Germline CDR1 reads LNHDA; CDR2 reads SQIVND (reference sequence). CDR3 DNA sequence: TGTGCCAGTAATGACATATCTGGAAACACCATATATTTT. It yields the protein CASNDISGNTIYF.

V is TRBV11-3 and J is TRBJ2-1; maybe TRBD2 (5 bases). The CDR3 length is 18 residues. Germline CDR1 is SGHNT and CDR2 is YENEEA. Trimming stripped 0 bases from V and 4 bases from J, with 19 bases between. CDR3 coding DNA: TGTGCCAGCAGCTTAGAACAGTACGGGGTACTCCCTTACAATGAGCAGTTCTTC. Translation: CASSLEQYGVLPYNEQFF.